These T cell receptor beta chains were read from a single sample in a study of monozygotic twins with inflammatory bowel disease. From the 5' RACE reads, TCRdb lists one entry per CDR3 protein and no DNA. The sample data list some 210,000 distinct CDR3 sequences. Material for sequencing was blood. All receptors come from a human donor with ulcerative colitis or Crohn's disease, or a healthy co-twin of an affected twin (not recorded which). The CDR3 runs from the conserved cysteine through the conserved F or W.

CDR3aa	v_gene	j_gene
CASSLGGRGYNEQFF	TRBV5-1	TRBJ2-1
CSARDGAYSPLHF	TRBV20-1	TRBJ1-6
CASSTSAGSYEQYF	TRBV4-1	TRBJ2-7
CASSFFGQGRNPQHF	TRBV5-6	TRBJ1-5
CASSPSPIGYGYTF	TRBV6-1	TRBJ1-2
CASTLRGGKEETQYF	TRBV23-1	TRBJ2-5
CASSTGGPNQPQHF	TRBV7-9	TRBJ1-5
CASSYSARTGAFF	TRBV6-5	TRBJ1-1
CASDGRDTGELFF	TRBV12-3/TRBV12-4	TRBJ2-2
CASSYGMSEQYF	TRBV11-2	TRBJ2-7
CASSPYPGQATYEQYF	TRBV5-1	TRBJ2-7
CASSQGRTGYGYTF	TRBV3-1	TRBJ1-2
CASSLKPNTEAFF	TRBV5-6	TRBJ1-1
CASSQGTYGYTF	TRBV7-9	TRBJ1-2
CSAPPGQAFGDTQYF	TRBV20-1	TRBJ2-3
CASSSGLADTDTQYF	TRBV5-1	TRBJ2-3
CASSVYGGTEAFF	TRBV6-4	TRBJ1-1
CASSLPRAATSGKSYEQYF	TRBV11-1	TRBJ2-7
CATSESGQRRNQPQHF	TRBV24-1	TRBJ1-5
CASSPGGEGFVTEAFF	TRBV12-3/TRBV12-4	TRBJ1-1
CASVSQGAYGYTF	TRBV12-3/TRBV12-4	TRBJ1-2
CSANGGPFTDTQYF	TRBV20-1	TRBJ2-3
CASTLGQGGTEAFF	TRBV5-1	TRBJ1-1